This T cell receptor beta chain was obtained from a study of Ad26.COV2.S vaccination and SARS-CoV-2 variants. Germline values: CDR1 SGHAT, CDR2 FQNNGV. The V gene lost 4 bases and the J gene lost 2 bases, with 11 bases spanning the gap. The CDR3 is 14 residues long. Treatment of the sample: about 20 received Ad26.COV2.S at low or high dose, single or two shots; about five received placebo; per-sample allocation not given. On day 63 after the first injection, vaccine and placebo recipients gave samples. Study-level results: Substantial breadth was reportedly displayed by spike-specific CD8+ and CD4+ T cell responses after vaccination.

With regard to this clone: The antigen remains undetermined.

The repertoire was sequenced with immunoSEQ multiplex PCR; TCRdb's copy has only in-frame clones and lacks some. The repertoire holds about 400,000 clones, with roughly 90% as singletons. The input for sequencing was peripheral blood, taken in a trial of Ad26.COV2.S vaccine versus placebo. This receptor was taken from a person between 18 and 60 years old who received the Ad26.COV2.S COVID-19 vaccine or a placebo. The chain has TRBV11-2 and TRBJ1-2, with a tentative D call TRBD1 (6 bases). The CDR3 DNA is TGTGCCAGCAGCTCATGGACAGAGAACTATGGCTACACCTTC. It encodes CASSSWTENYGYTF.